The sequence of this TCR beta chain was determined in a study of OX40 agonist ivuxolimab in advanced cancers. The study's findings and limits: Mean expanded clone counts were higher in CD8+ than CD4+ T cells.

Some clones are missing from TCRdb's copy, which holds only in-frame ones; the method was immunoSEQ multiplex PCR. The table shows about 60,000 clones, with about 87% occurring only once. Regarding this clone: Antigen: not known.

CDR3 length: 13 residues. Germline values: CDR1 LNHDA, CDR2 SQIVND (reference sequence). The V and J ends lost 9 bases and 1 base respectively, with 12 bases between them. J is TRBJ1-2 and V is TRBV19, with D possibly TRBD1 on 5 matching bases. The TCR originated in an adult with an advanced solid tumor such as melanoma, head and neck, liver or kidney cancer. This sample comprised CD4+ or CD8+ T cells sorted from blood, obtained in a trial of the OX40 agonist ivuxolimab. The CDR3 nucleotides read TGTGCCAGCCGATTTGGGGGTAACTATGGCTACACCTTC. Its protein product is CASRFGGNYGYTF.